These T cell receptor beta chains were read from a single sample in a study of T cell changes during pregnancy in multiple sclerosis. Method: immunoSEQ multiplex PCR; TCRdb's copy keeps in-frame clones and lacks some. The table records 93,000 or so clones, 80% to 95% of them present only once. The sample here was peripheral blood, taken before pregnancy. Receptors were obtained from a female donor with multiple sclerosis, enrolled in a pregnancy study. Each CDR3 is given with its conserved first and last residue. Fields, in order: V gene, J gene, CDR3 protein.

TRBV9	TRBJ2-4	CASSVGDSRGIQYF
TRBV7-3	TRBJ1-1	CASSPTGLTEAFF
TRBV27	TRBJ2-1	CASSFSQGGWNEQFF
TRBV5-1	TRBJ2-3	CASSLIGQGARIDTQYF
TRBV2	TRBJ2-3	CASSGTSHSGDTQYF
TRBV19	TRBJ1-1	CASSGIQGITEAFF
TRBV6-4	TRBJ1-2	CASSDSSGGPNYGYTF
TRBV19	TRBJ1-1	CASRTGWAAFF
TRBV7-2	TRBJ1-1	CASRFGGQPNTEAFF
TRBV28	TRBJ1-5	CASSFSSGGNSNQPQHF
TRBV10-2	TRBJ2-2	CASSERWRAEEELFF
TRBV6-6	TRBJ1-3	CASSGASGNTIYF
TRBV2	TRBJ1-3	CASSRETGSSGNTIYF
TRBV28	TRBJ2-7	CASSPPGGDSYEQYF
TRBV15	TRBJ1-5	CATSRDRGANQPQHF
TRBV2	TRBJ2-1	CASNFWGTGDEQFF
TRBV4-3	TRBJ1-1	CASKGGGTEAFF
TRBV18	TRBJ2-7	CASSPQKGAFYSEQYF
TRBV25-1	TRBJ2-1	CASRLGDLGNEQFF
TRBV29-1	TRBJ2-5	CSVLPGGETQYF
TRBV7-8	TRBJ2-7	CASSWATGAYEQYF
TRBV28	TRBJ1-5	CASSFFGAGVNQPQHF
TRBV5-1	TRBJ2-1	CASSRMTSRSFEQFF
TRBV7-6	TRBJ2-3	CASSSWTSGTKDTQYF
TRBV5-8	TRBJ2-4	CASSLAVNIQYF
TRBV28	TRBJ2-1	CASTSGLAAYNEQFF
TRBV19	TRBJ2-1	CASSTGLASYNEQFF
TRBV28	TRBJ1-5	CASSLSPYQPQHF
TRBV7-8	TRBJ2-2	CASSQRGADGELFF
TRBV27	TRBJ1-4	CASSPRQGMGEKLFF
TRBV29-1	TRBJ2-3	CSVGTSGGGQDTQQYF
TRBV27	TRBJ1-5	CASSLNPRGQPQHF
TRBV5-5	TRBJ1-4	CASSLEDRTNEKLFF
TRBV2	TRBJ2-5	CASSAAGTEQETQYF
TRBV27	TRBJ2-1	CASSYLAGYNEQFF
TRBV9	TRBJ2-7	CASSVDPPSGIKNEQYF
TRBV7-9	TRBJ2-6	CASSLVSGRPGANVLTF
TRBV27	TRBJ2-1	CASRMRGAGEQFF
TRBV5-1	TRBJ1-3	CASSTTGGGNTIYF
TRBV18	TRBJ2-5	CASSPRPRGGGQETQYF
TRBV27	TRBJ2-7	CASSPTSSYEQYF
TRBV5-1	TRBJ2-5	CASSLVGGGAQETQYF
TRBV6-1	TRBJ1-1	CASSENRGSGAFF
TRBV2	TRBJ2-7	CASSGKDPYSYEQYF
TRBV6-6	TRBJ1-2	CASRSDRGSGYTF
TRBV9	TRBJ1-2	CASSGSWQGLLFGYGYTF
TRBV6-6	TRBJ2-7	CASAVTSVHEQYF
TRBV4-3	TRBJ1-5	CASSQDRGSNQPQHF
TRBV4-1	TRBJ1-3	CASSPVQAAGNTIYF
TRBV7-3	TRBJ2-2	CASTAMNTGELFF
TRBV4-2	TRBJ2-7	CASSQEESPSYEQYF
TRBV30	TRBJ1-5	CAWSDSNANQPQHF
TRBV19	TRBJ2-3	CASSAGTAGVADTQYF
TRBV6-1	TRBJ2-7	CASKSGRSSYEQYF
TRBV28	TRBJ2-1	CASSRRDRDIPEQFF
TRBV10-3	TRBJ2-5	CAISRTGSIQETQYF
TRBV7-2	TRBJ1-1	CASSLRWANTEAFF
TRBV19	TRBJ2-7	CASSTSQGFVYEQYF
TRBV13	TRBJ2-1	CASSSGHLSSYNEQFF